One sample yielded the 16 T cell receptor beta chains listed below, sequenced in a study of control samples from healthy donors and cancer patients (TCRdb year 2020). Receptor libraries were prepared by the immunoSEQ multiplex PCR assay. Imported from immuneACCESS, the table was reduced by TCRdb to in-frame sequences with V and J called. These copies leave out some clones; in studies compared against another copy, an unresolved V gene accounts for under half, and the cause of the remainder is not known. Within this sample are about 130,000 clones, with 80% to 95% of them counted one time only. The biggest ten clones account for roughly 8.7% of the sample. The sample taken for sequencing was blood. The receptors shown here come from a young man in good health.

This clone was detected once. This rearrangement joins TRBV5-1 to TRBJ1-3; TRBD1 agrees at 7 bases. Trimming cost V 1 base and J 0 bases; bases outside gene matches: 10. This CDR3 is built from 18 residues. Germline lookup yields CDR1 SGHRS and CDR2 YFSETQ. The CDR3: CASSLRGQPGASGNTIYF. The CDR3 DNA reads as TGCGCCAGCAGCTTGAGGGGACAGCCAGGTGCCTCTGGAAACACCATATATTTT.

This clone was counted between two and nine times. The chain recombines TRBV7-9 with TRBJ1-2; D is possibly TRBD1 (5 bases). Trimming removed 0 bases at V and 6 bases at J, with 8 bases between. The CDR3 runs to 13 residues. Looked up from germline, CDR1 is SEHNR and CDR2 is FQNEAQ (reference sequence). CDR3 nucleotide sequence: TGTGCCAGCAGCTTAGCCCAGGGCGATGGCTACACCTTC. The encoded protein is CASSLAQGDGYTF.

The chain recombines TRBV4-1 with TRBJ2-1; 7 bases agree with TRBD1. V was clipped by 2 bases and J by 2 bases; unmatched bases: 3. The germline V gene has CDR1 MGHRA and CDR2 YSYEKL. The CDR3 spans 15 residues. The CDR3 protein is CASSQTGVPYNEQFF. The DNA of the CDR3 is TGCGCCAGCAGCCAAACAGGGGTTCCCTACAATGAGCAGTTCTTC.

The CDR3 region has the DNA TGTGCCAGCAGTAAGGACATGGGTCCCTACGAGCAGTACTTC. Protein: CASSKDMGPYEQYF. This chain links TRBV6-5 with TRBJ2-7; D is possibly TRBD1 (5 bases). The CDR3 is 14 amino acids. Trimming pared 5 bases from V and 2 bases from J, leaving 13 bases between. Germline loops: CDR1 MNHEY, CDR2 SVGAGI.

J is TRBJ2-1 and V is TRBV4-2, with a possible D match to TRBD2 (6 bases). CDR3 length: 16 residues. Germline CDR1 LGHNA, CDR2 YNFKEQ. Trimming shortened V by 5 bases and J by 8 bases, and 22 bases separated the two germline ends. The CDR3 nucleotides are TGTGCCAGCAGCGGCCGGGGGACTCTCCTCGCAGATGAGCAGTTCTTC. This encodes CASSGRGTLLADEQFF.

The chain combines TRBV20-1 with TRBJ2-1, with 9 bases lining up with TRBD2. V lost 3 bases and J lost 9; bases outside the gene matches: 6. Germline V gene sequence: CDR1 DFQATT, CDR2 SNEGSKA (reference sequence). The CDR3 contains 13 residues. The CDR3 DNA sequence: TGCAGTGCTAGTCTCACGACTAGCGGTGAGCAGTTCTTC. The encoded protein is CSASLTTSGEQFF.

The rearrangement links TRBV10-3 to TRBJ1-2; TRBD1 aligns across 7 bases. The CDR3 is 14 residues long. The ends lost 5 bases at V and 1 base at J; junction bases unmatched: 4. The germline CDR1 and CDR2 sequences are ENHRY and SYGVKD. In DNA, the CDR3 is TGTGCCATCAGTTCAGGGGGTAGTAACTATGGCTACACCTTC. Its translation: CAISSGGSNYGYTF.

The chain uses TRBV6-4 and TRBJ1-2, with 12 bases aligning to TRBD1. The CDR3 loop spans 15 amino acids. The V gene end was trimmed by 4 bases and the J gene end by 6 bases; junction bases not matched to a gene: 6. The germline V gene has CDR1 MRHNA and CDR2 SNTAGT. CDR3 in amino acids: CASSAGTGGADGYTF. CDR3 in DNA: TGTGCCAGCAGTGCAGGGACAGGGGGCGCCGATGGCTACACCTTC.

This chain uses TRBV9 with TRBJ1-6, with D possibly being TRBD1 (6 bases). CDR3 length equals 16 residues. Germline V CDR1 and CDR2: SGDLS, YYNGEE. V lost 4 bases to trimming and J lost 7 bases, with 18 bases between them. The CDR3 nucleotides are TGTGCCAGCAGCTGTACGGGACACATTTTGAATTCACCCCTCCACTTT. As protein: CASSCTGHILNSPLHF. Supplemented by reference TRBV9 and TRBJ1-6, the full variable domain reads DSGVTQTPKHLITATGQRVTLRCSPRSGDLSVYWYQQSLDQGLQFLIQYYNGEERAKGNILERFSAQQFPDLHSELNLSSLELGDSALYFCASSCTGHILNSPLHFGNGTRLTVT.

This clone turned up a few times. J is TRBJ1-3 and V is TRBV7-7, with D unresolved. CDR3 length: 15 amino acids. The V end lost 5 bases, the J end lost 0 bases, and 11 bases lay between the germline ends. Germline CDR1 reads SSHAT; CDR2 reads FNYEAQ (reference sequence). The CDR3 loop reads CASSPLRGSGNTIYF. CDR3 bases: TGTGCCAGCAGCCCACTGCGGGGCTCTGGAAACACCATATATTTT.

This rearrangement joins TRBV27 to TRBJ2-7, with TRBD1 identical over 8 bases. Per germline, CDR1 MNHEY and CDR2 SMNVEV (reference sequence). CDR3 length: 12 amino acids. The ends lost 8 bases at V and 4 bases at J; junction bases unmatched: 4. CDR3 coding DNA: TGTGCCAGCGCAACAGGGGGGTACGAGCAGTACTTC. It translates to CASATGGYEQYF.

The CDR3 is CASTLGHYMNTEAFF. The DNA of the CDR3 is TGTGCCAGTACCTTGGGACATTACATGAACACTGAAGCTTTCTTT. The rearrangement links TRBV19 to TRBJ1-1, with D perhaps matching TRBD1 (6 bases). V was clipped by 7 bases and J by 0 bases, with 15 bases between them. The CDR3 loop spans 15 amino acids. Germline CDR1 reads LNHDA; CDR2 reads SQIVND (reference sequence).

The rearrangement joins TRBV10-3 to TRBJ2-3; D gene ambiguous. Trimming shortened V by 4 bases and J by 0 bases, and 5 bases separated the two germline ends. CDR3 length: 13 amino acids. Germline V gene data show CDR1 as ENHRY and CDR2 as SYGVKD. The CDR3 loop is CAISVPSTDTQYF. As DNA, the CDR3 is TGTGCCATCAGTGTGCCTAGCACAGATACGCAGTATTTT.

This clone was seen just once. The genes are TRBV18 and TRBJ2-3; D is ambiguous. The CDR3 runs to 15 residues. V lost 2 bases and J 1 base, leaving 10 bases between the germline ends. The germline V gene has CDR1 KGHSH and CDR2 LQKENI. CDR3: CASSPSIYGTDTQYF. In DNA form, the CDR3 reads TGTGCCAGCTCACCAAGTATATACGGCACAGATACGCAGTATTTT.

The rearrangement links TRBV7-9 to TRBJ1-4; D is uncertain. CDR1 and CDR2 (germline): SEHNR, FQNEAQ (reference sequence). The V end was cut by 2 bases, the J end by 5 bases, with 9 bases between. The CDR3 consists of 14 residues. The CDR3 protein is CASSLRGKNEKLFF. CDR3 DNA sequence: TGTGCCAGCAGCTTAAGAGGGAAAAATGAAAAACTGTTTTTT.

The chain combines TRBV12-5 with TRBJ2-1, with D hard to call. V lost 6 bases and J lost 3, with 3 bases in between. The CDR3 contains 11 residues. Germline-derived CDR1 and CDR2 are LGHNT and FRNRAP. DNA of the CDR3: TGTGCTAGTGGGAGCTACAATGAGCAGTTCTTC. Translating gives CASGSYNEQFF.